Below are 31 T cell receptor beta chains sequenced from a single sample in a study of regulatory T cells in long-lasting Graves disease. Library construction for TCR beta used iRepertoire HTBI primers and Arm-PCR of CDR3 regions. TCRdb passed the multiplex PCR reads through MiXCR, listing each CDR3 protein once. The sample consists of approximately 690,000 distinct CDR3 sequences, about 32% of them appearing once. Specified time point: persistent/refractory GD, antithyroid drugs over 5 years with positive TRAb. The TCR library used RNA extracted from PBMCs. This material consisted of peripheral blood mononuclear cells (PBMCs), taken when the disease was refractory, from a patient treated with antithyroid drugs. The source of these receptors is a female donor with Graves disease.

Turning to this clonotype: This may stem from a read error, because a much larger clone lies one nucleotide away. V usage is TRBV28 and J usage is TRBJ1-1; the match to TRBD1 covers 7 bases. V lost 7 bases and J lost 6; bases outside the gene matches: 14. The V gene's germline CDR1 is MDHEN and CDR2 SYDVKM. The CDR3 has 15 amino acids. The CDR3 spells CASNLPTGWASEAFF. CDR3 in DNA: TGTGCCAGCAATCTGCCGACAGGGTGGGCTTCTGAAGCTTTCTTT.

The J gene is TRBJ2-2, the V gene TRBV30; 15 positions agree with TRBD2. With 0 bases clipped from V and 3 bases from J, the junction kept 8 bases outside the gene matches. This CDR3 is 19 amino acids long. Germline-derived CDR1 and CDR2 are GTSNPN and SVGIG (reference sequence). The CDR3 DNA is TGTGCCTGGAGTGTACTGGGACTAGCGGGGGGATCTTACACCGGGGAGCTGTTTTTT. Protein product: CAWSVLGLAGGSYTGELFF.

This clonotype turned up a few times. This chain joins TRBV7-2 and TRBJ1-1; D uncertain. V was trimmed by 1 base and J by 5 bases, leaving 14 bases between them. CDR1 SGHTA and CDR2 FQGNSA come from the germline V gene. There are 15 residues in the CDR3. CDR3 DNA: TGTGCCAGCAGCTTAGATGGGTACCCGGGGACTGAAGCTTTCTTT. This sequence encodes CASSLDGYPGTEAFF.

V and J are TRBV29-1 and TRBJ2-5, with D possibly being TRBD1 (6 bases). This CDR3 spans 12 amino acids. Trimming removed 5 bases from V and 5 bases from J, with 12 bases in between. Germline CDR1 SQVTM, CDR2 ANQGSEA. The CDR3 DNA is TGCAGCGTTCAGTTCCAGGGGGAGACCCAGTACTTC. Translated: CSVQFQGETQYF.

The chain uses TRBV20-1 and TRBJ2-6; 7 nucleotides agree with TRBD1. Trimming at V came to 6 bases and at J to 4 bases, leaving 9 bases not matched to a gene. The germline V gene has CDR1 DFQATT and CDR2 SNEGSKA (reference sequence). This CDR3 has 15 residues. This CDR3 reads CSARNTGAGANVLTF. In DNA form, the CDR3 reads TGCAGTGCGAGAAATACAGGGGCCGGGGCCAACGTCCTGACTTTC.

This clonotype was seen many times. V and J are TRBV7-2 and TRBJ2-7; a weak D match, TRBD1 (5 bases). Per the germline V gene, CDR1 is SGHTA and CDR2 is FQGNSA. The CDR3 runs 14 residues. V was trimmed by 8 bases and J by 6 bases, leaving 20 bases between them. The DNA for the CDR3 is TGTGCCAGCTCCCGAGACCCCAGGGCAGGCGAGCAGTACTTC. It codes for CASSRDPRAGEQYF.

V and J are TRBV30 and TRBJ1-2, with TRBD1 identical over 7 bases. Germline CDR1 and CDR2: GTSNPN and SVGIG (reference sequence). J was trimmed by 3 bases and V by 4 bases; bases with no gene match: 8. This CDR3 is built from 14 residues. As DNA, the CDR3 is TGTGCCTGGAAACGATCAGGGGGGGACTATGGCTACACCTTC. Translating it yields CAWKRSGGDYGYTF.

This clonotype has a handful of counts. V usage is TRBV27 and J usage is TRBJ1-1, with 8 bases aligning to TRBD1. The length of the CDR3 is 18 residues. Unmatched junction bases numbered 16, after V lost 7 bases and J lost 0 bases. The germline V gene encodes CDR1 MNHEY and CDR2 SMNVEV (reference sequence). The CDR3: CASKTLQGATLMNTEAFF. The CDR3 coding sequence is TGTGCCAGCAAGACCCTGCAGGGGGCCACCCTGATGAACACTGAAGCTTTCTTT.

The chain employs TRBV6-1 and TRBJ2-7; possible D gene TRBD1, 6 bases. Germline V gene lookup returns CDR1 MNHNS and CDR2 SASEGT. This CDR3 is 15 amino acids long. With 3 bases removed from V and 2 bases from J, the gap between germline ends came to 14 bases. The CDR3 loop is CASSEGQGLPYEQYF. The CDR3, as DNA: TGTGCCAGCAGTGAGGGCCAGGGGCTGCCCTACGAGCAGTACTTC.

This clonotype was recorded at least ten times. The rearrangement uses TRBV11-2 and TRBJ1-1; D call uncertain. This CDR3 contains 14 residues. V was clipped by 6 bases and J by 2 bases, with 13 bases between them. Germline lookup yields CDR1 SGHAT and CDR2 FQNNGV. CDR3 nucleotide sequence: TGTGCCAGCAGTTCCGGACCAGCCAACACTGAAGCTTTCTTT. The encoded protein is CASSSGPANTEAFF.

The V gene is TRBV30, the J gene TRBJ1-1, with D maybe TRBD1 (5 bases). CDR1 is GTSNPN and CDR2 is SVGIG in the germline V gene (reference sequence). The CDR3 runs to 11 residues. The germline V and J ends were trimmed by 2 bases and 10 bases, with 11 bases remaining between them. The CDR3: CAWSPQGAAFF. As DNA, the CDR3 is TGTGCCTGGAGTCCGCAGGGTGCAGCTTTCTTT.

This clonotype has a single count. A much larger clone is a single base away; this may be a read error. The genes are TRBV20-1 and TRBJ1-2; D remains unclear. CDR3 size: 12 residues. The germline V gene encodes CDR1 DFQATT and CDR2 SNEGSKA (reference sequence). The CDR3 sequence is CSARAINYGHTF. In nucleotides, the CDR3 is TGCAGTGCTAGGGCCATTAACTATGGCCACACCTTC.

The genes are TRBV20-1 and TRBJ2-7; 7 bases agree with TRBD1. The CDR3 is 14 amino acids. Germline lookup yields CDR1 DFQATT and CDR2 SNEGSKA (reference sequence). With 0 bases clipped from V and 9 bases from J, the junction kept 11 bases outside the gene matches. The CDR3 DNA reads as TGCAGTGCTAGAGAGGGAAGGACAGGAGGAGCGCAGTACTTC. This sequence encodes CSAREGRTGGAQYF.

The sample holds a few counts of this clonotype. The chain has TRBV15 and TRBJ1-2; 9 nucleotides line up with TRBD1. Germline assignment: CDR1 LNHNV and CDR2 YYDKDF (reference sequence). This CDR3 spans 13 amino acids. J lost 8 bases, V lost 5 bases, and 6 bases had no gene match. DNA for the CDR3: TGTGCCACCAGCGAGGGGACAGGGAAAGGCTACACCTTC. It codes for CATSEGTGKGYTF. The variable domain in full, completed from reference TRBV15 and TRBJ1-2, reads DAMVIQNPRYQVTQFGKPVTLSCSQTLNHNVMYWYQQKSSQAPKLLFHYYDKDFNNEADTPDNFQSRRPNTSFCFLDIRSPGLGDTAMYLCATSEGTGKGYTFGSGTRLTVV.

This clonotype occurred once. The V gene is TRBV9, the J gene TRBJ2-5; 7 positions agree with TRBD2. In germline, CDR1 is SGDLS, CDR2 YYNGEE. The CDR3 sequence is 15 residues long. The ends lost 0 bases at V and 5 bases at J; junction bases unmatched: 7. This CDR3 reads CASSVGEGGVETQYF. The DNA for the CDR3 is TGTGCCAGCAGCGTAGGTGAGGGAGGGGTGGAGACCCAGTACTTC.

The V and J genes are TRBV30 and TRBJ1-1; D possibly corresponds to TRBD1 (6 bases). The germline V and J ends were trimmed by 7 bases and 4 bases, with 13 bases remaining between them. Per germline, CDR1 GTSNPN and CDR2 SVGIG (reference sequence). The CDR3 extends over 12 amino acids. The CDR3 region is CAFTKQGTEAFF. For the CDR3, the DNA is TGTGCCTTCACAAAACAGGGCACTGAAGCTTTCTTT.

This clonotype was observed a few times. The V and J genes are TRBV18 and TRBJ1-5, with D tentatively TRBD1 (5 bases). V lost 5 bases, J lost 7 bases, and 12 bases lay in between. The CDR3 consists of 13 residues. Germline CDR1 and CDR2: KGHSH and LQKENI. The chain's CDR3 is CASSAGTDQPQHF. CDR3 DNA sequence: TGTGCCAGCTCAGCCGGGACCGACCAGCCCCAGCATTTT.

Many counts were recorded for this clonotype. The chain recombines TRBV2 with TRBJ2-7; 7 bases map to TRBD2. The V and J ends lost 7 bases and 2 bases, in that order; junction bases with no gene match: 8. CDR3 length: 14 residues. The V gene's germline CDR1 is SNHLY and CDR2 FYNNEI. CDR3 coding DNA: TGTGCCAGCAAGCTGAGCGGGGCGCCCTACGAGCAGTACTTC. This sequence encodes CASKLSGAPYEQYF.

There are a few counts of this clonotype. This sequence joins TRBV7-9 and TRBJ1-1; D is unresolved. CDR3 length: 15 amino acids. Per germline, CDR1 SEHNR and CDR2 FQNEAQ (reference sequence). The ends were cut back, 0 bases at V and 7 bases at J, with 15 bases in the middle. CDR3 DNA: TGTGCCAGCAGCTTAGCGGAGGGCTGGGAGCTTGAAGCTTTCTTT. Protein: CASSLAEGWELEAFF. Full variable domain (rest looked up from reference TRBV7-9 and TRBJ1-1): DTGVSQNPRHKITKRGQNVTFRCDPISEHNRLYWYRQTLGQGPEFLTYFQNEAQLEKSRLLSDRFSAERPKGSFSTLEIQRTEQGDSAMYLCASSLAEGWELEAFFGQGTRLTVV.

Notes on this clonotype: At one of its ends the junction is not consistent with the germline gene, which may arise from a read error. This chain joins TRBV19 and TRBJ1-1, with D possibly TRBD1 on 5 matching bases. CDR3 length equals 13 residues. The germline V gene encodes CDR1 LNHDA and CDR2 SQIVND (reference sequence). This CDR3 is CASNSGTRTEAFF. The CDR3, as DNA: TGTGCCAGTAATAGCGGGACTAGGACTGAAGCCTTCTTT.

The V call is TRBV6-1, the J call TRBJ1-3, with D unclear. The germline V gene has CDR1 MNHNS and CDR2 SASEGT. Trimming took off 6 bases at V and 2 bases at J, with 8 bases between the two ends. CDR3 length: 13 amino acids. DNA for the CDR3: TGTGCCAGCAGCGCCACCGCTGGAAACACCATATATTTT. Protein sequence: CASSATAGNTIYF.

This clonotype has only one observation. V and J are TRBV3-1 and TRBJ2-2; D unresolved. The germline V gene encodes CDR1 LGHDT and CDR2 YNNKEL (reference sequence). V was trimmed by 1 base and J by 5 bases, leaving 8 bases between them. The CDR3 totals 14 residues. CDR3 nucleotide sequence: TGTGCCAGCAGCCAAGGTTCCGAAACCGGGGAGCTGTTTTTT. The encoded protein is CASSQGSETGELFF.

V gene TRBV19 combines with J gene TRBJ2-7; weak D call: TRBD1 (5 bases). Germline values: CDR1 LNHDA, CDR2 SQIVND (reference sequence). The ends were cut back, 3 bases at V and 3 bases at J, with 15 bases in the middle. CDR3 length equals 15 residues. CDR3 protein: CASSIGPGQGYEQYF. Written as DNA, the CDR3 is TGTGCCAGTAGTATCGGCCCCGGGCAGGGCTACGAGCAGTACTTC. Full variable domain (rest looked up from reference TRBV19 and TRBJ2-7): DGGITQSPKYLFRKEGQNVTLSCEQNLNHDAMYWYRQDPGQGLRLIYYSQIVNDFQKGDIAEGYSVSREKKESFPLTVTSAQKNPTAFYLCASSIGPGQGYEQYFGPGTRLTVT.

This clonotype was counted only a few times. The rearrangement joins TRBV6-5 to TRBJ2-5, with D possibly matching TRBD2 (5 bases). V lost 0 bases and J lost 2, with 13 bases in between. CDR1 is MNHEY and CDR2 is SVGAGI in the germline V gene. The CDR3 has 16 residues. The chain's CDR3 is CASSYSPLEAQETQYF. The CDR3 DNA reads as TGTGCCAGCAGTTACTCGCCACTAGAAGCTCAAGAGACCCAGTACTTC.

At least ten counts were recorded for this clonotype. J is TRBJ1-2 and V is TRBV6-1, with unresolved D. This CDR3 region has 14 residues. The ends were cut back, 0 bases at V and 2 bases at J, with 7 bases in the middle. CDR1 is MNHNS, CDR2 SASEGT, per germline. The CDR3 region has the DNA TGTGCCAGCAGTGAAGCGGGAGGGAACTATGGCTACACCTTC. Protein product: CASSEAGGNYGYTF.

This clonotype was recorded a few times. The gene calls are TRBV3-1 and TRBJ2-1, with D maybe TRBD1 (5 bases). CDR1 and CDR2 (germline): LGHDT, YNNKEL (reference sequence). This CDR3 spans 14 amino acids. The V end was cut by 0 bases, the J end by 7 bases, with 10 bases between. CDR3 amino acids: CASSQEVAGNEQFF. Here the CDR3 DNA reads TGTGCCAGCAGCCAAGAGGTGGCAGGGAATGAGCAGTTCTTC.

The rearrangement joins TRBV20-1 to TRBJ1-3; D is undetermined. V was cut by 2 bases and J by 0 bases, with 5 bases left in between. Germline loops: CDR1 DFQATT, CDR2 SNEGSKA (reference sequence). This CDR3 comprises 13 residues. This CDR3 reads CSARPDSGNTIYF. DNA of the CDR3: TGCAGTGCTAGACCGGACTCTGGAAACACCATATATTTT.

The chain carries TRBV5-1 and TRBJ1-5; TRBD1 aligns across 9 bases. The CDR3 is 15 amino acids. From germline, CDR1 is SGHRS and CDR2 YFSETQ. J was trimmed by 7 bases and V by 0 bases; bases with no gene match: 5. The CDR3 nucleotides read TGCGCCAGCAGCTTGGACGGACAGGGGTGGCAGCCCCAGCATTTT. Translation gives CASSLDGQGWQPQHF.

The chain combines TRBV7-9 with TRBJ2-7, with no clear D. The V end lost 11 bases, the J end lost 2 bases, and 16 bases lay between the germline ends. Germline lookup yields CDR1 SEHNR and CDR2 FQNEAQ (reference sequence). The CDR3 has 13 residues. CDR3 bases: TGTGCCGTAAAGTGGTCTTCGACCTACGAGCAGTACTTC. Its translation: CAVKWSSTYEQYF.

In this sample, this clonotype turned up a few times. V and J are TRBV6-5 and TRBJ2-7, with D maybe TRBD1 (5 bases). The germline CDR1 and CDR2 sequences are MNHEY and SVGAGI. The germline V and J ends were trimmed by 2 bases and 1 base, with 12 bases remaining between them. The CDR3 sequence is 15 residues long. CDR3 sequence: CASSYPQGQSYEQYF. The CDR3 DNA sequence: TGTGCCAGCAGTTACCCCCAGGGCCAATCCTACGAGCAGTACTTC.

The chain employs TRBV10-1 and TRBJ2-1; D is uncertain. The V end was cut by 0 bases, the J end by 4 bases, with 10 bases between. The CDR3 sequence is 15 residues long. Germline V gene data show CDR1 as WNHNN and CDR2 as SYGVQD (reference sequence). The CDR3 here is CASSESGQNYNEQFF. The CDR3 bases are TGCGCCAGCAGTGAGTCGGGCCAGAATTACAATGAGCAGTTCTTC.